Listed below are T cell receptor beta chains from one sample, sequenced in a study of PD-1 blockade in classical Hodgkin lymphoma. Sequencing used immunoSEQ multiplex PCR; TCRdb keeps in-frame clones, though not all of them. The sample lists 100,000 or so clones; around nine tenths were seen once. Specimen: peripheral blood mononuclear cells (PBMCs), collected before the fourth cycle of nivolumab. The receptor set was obtained from a human donor with classical Hodgkin lymphoma. Each CDR3 is given with its conserved first and last residue. D genes are given only for firm matches. Where a row states a size, it is once, few, many or the class of an expanded clone; other rows omit it.

v_gene	abundance	d_gene	j_gene	CDR3nt	CDR3aa
TRBV19	-	-	TRBJ2-3	TGTGCCAGTAGAGCTGTCGCTGCGGGCACAGATACGCAGTATTTT	CASRAVAAGTDTQYF
TRBV27	-	-	TRBJ1-1	TGTGCCAGCAGTGAAGGGGTGAACACTGAAGCTTTCTTT	CASSEGVNTEAFF
TRBV27	-	-	TRBJ1-1	TGTGCCAGCAGTTTACGGGGCCTGAACACTGAAGCTTTCTTT	CASSLRGLNTEAFF
TRBV4-1	once	TRBD1	TRBJ1-2	TGCGCCAGCAGCCAAATTATTCCAAAGGGACAGGGAGGGAACTATGGCTACACCTTC	CASSQIIPKGQGGNYGYTF
TRBV9	-	-	TRBJ1-2	TGTGCCAGCAGCGTGGCGGACTATGGCTACACCTTC	CASSVADYGYTF
TRBV5-4	-	TRBD2	TRBJ2-1	TGTGCCAGCAGCCGAGGACTAGCGGGGAATGAGCAGTTCTTC	CASSRGLAGNEQFF
TRBV7-6	-	TRBD1	TRBJ2-7	TGTGCCAGCAGCTTTGGGACAGGACTTACCTACGAGCAGTACTTC	CASSFGTGLTYEQYF
TRBV10-3	-	-	TRBJ1-1	TGTGCCATCAGTGAGCGCGAGACATCGAACACTGAAGCTTTCTTT	CAISERETSNTEAFF
TRBV7-2	-	TRBD1	TRBJ1-2	TGTGCCAGCAGCTTAGATAGACAGGGGGCCGGGGGCGACTATGGCTACACCTTC	CASSLDRQGAGGDYGYTF
TRBV2	-	-	TRBJ1-2	TGTGCCAGCAGTCCAGACAGGAACTATGGCTACACCTTC	CASSPDRNYGYTF
TRBV2	-	-	TRBJ2-7	TGTGCCAGCAGTGATGGACAGAACTACGAGCAGTACTTC	CASSDGQNYEQYF
TRBV28	-	TRBD1	TRBJ2-1	TGTGCCAGCAGTTACTGGACAGGGGAGGGGTACAATGAGCAGTTCTTC	CASSYWTGEGYNEQFF
TRBV18	-	TRBD1	TRBJ2-1	TGTGCCAGCTCACCAGGACAGGGGAATGAGCAGTTCTTC	CASSPGQGNEQFF
TRBV29-1	-	TRBD1	TRBJ2-1	TGCAGCTCGGGTGGGGGACAGGGGTACAATGAGCAGTTCTTC	CSSGGGQGYNEQFF
TRBV4-3	once	TRBD2	TRBJ2-3	TGCGCCAGCAGCCAAGATTTTTTTCCAAAACTAGCGGGAAACACAGATACGCAGTATTTT	CASSQDFFPKLAGNTDTQYF
TRBV19	-	-	TRBJ1-2	TGTGCCAGTAGTCCGCAGGGTGTGAGTACTTTTGGCTACACCTTC	CASSPQGVSTFGYTF
TRBV19	-	-	TRBJ1-2	TGTGCCAGTAGTCCAGGGGCGCCGTTTGCTGGTGGCTACACCTTC	CASSPGAPFAGGYTF
TRBV6-1	few	-	TRBJ1-5	TGTGCCAGCAGTGCAGGCCCGGGTCAGCCCCAGCATTTT	CASSAGPGQPQHF
TRBV19	many	-	TRBJ1-1	TGTGCCAGTAGTATTGGCAGCACTGAAGCTTTCTTT	CASSIGSTEAFF
TRBV10-2	-	-	TRBJ2-7	TGCGCCAGCAGTGCCGCCTACGAGCAGTACTTC	CASSAAYEQYF
TRBV27	-	TRBD1	TRBJ2-7	TGTGCCAGCAGTATGGGGACAGGGGGCCCCTTACAGCAGTACTTC	CASSMGTGGPLQQYF
TRBV28	-	-	TRBJ1-4	TGTGCCAGCAGTTTACCCGGGGCAGAAAAACTGTTTTTT	CASSLPGAEKLFF
TRBV5-5	once	-	TRBJ1-4	TGTGCCAGCAGCCGCGGGCCCGGTGAAAAACTGTTTTTT	CASSRGPGEKLFF
TRBV30	few	-	TRBJ2-7	TGTGCCTGGAGTGTACGCCGCCAGGCCAAATCATCCGAGCAGTACTTC	CAWSVRRQAKSSEQYF
TRBV27	once	-	TRBJ2-1	TGTGCCAGCAGTTTTGGGTTCCAGTACAATGAGCAGTTCTTC	CASSFGFQYNEQFF
TRBV5-6	-	-	TRBJ1-1	TGTGCCAGCAGCTTGATGCCCGGTTGGGGGCGGTCGGACACTGAAGCTTTCTTT	CASSLMPGWGRSDTEAFF
TRBV7-9	-	-	TRBJ1-6	TGTGCCAGCAGCTTAGCCAATTCACCCCTCCACTTT	CASSLANSPLHF
TRBV27	-	-	TRBJ2-5	TGTGCCAGCAGTTTAGGGGGCCGTGGGACCCAGTACTTC	CASSLGGRGTQYF
TRBV10-3	-	TRBD2	TRBJ2-3	TGTGCCATCAGTGAGGCGGGAGGGCACTCAGATACGCAGTATTTT	CAISEAGGHSDTQYF
TRBV5-1	once	-	TRBJ1-2	TGCGCCAGCAGCCTTGTACTCGGGGGGCTGGGCTACACCTTC	CASSLVLGGLGYTF
TRBV6-5	-	-	TRBJ2-7	TGTGCCAGCAGTTACAAGGACAGTGAGCAGTACTTC	CASSYKDSEQYF